The rows below give T cell receptor beta chains drawn from one sample of a study of blood T cells in healthy people across ages. One entry per CDR3 protein results from TCRdb running MiXCR on the 5' RACE reads. The sample yields about 640,000 distinct CDR3 sequences, 45% to 65% seen once. Material: blood. These receptors were taken from a man in his sixties in good health. The CDR3 runs from the conserved cysteine through the conserved F or W. Each record gives: clone size, V gene, J gene, D gene, CDR3 DNA, CDR3 protein. D genes are given only for firm matches. Size tells how often a clone was seen (once, few, many) or the class of an expanded clone, and some rows leave it out.

clone size: few
V gene: TRBV10-3
J gene: TRBJ2-5
D gene: .
CDR3 DNA: TGTGCCACAGGGAAGCGGGACAACCAAGAGACCCAGTACTTC
CDR3 protein: CATGKRDNQETQYF

clone size: .
V gene: TRBV19
J gene: TRBJ1-5
D gene: TRBD1
CDR3 DNA: TGTGCCAGTAGGGACAGGGGTCAACAGCCCCAGCATTTT
CDR3 protein: CASRDRGQQPQHF

clone size: .
V gene: TRBV5-1
J gene: TRBJ1-2
D gene: .
CDR3 DNA: TGTGCCAGCAGCTTGGCCGTGGGCAGAGGCTACACCTTC
CDR3 protein: CASSLAVGRGYTF

clone size: .
V gene: TRBV19
J gene: TRBJ2-3
D gene: TRBD2
CDR3 DNA: TGTGCCAGTAGTCCACCTAGCGGGGGGCCAGATACGCAGTATTTT
CDR3 protein: CASSPPSGGPDTQYF

clone size: .
V gene: TRBV6-5
J gene: TRBJ2-3
D gene: TRBD1
CDR3 DNA: TGTGCCGGCAGTCCCGGACAGGACTGGACAGATACGCAGTATTTT
CDR3 protein: CAGSPGQDWTDTQYF

clone size: .
V gene: TRBV27
J gene: TRBJ2-3
D gene: TRBD2
CDR3 DNA: TGTGCCACCGGGGGAGGGTGGAGCACAGATACGCAGTATTTT
CDR3 protein: CATGGGWSTDTQYF

clone size: .
V gene: TRBV5-8
J gene: TRBJ2-7
D gene: .
CDR3 DNA: TGTGCCAGCAGGGGTGAATACGAGCAGTACTTC
CDR3 protein: CASRGEYEQYF

clone size: .
V gene: TRBV3-1
J gene: TRBJ2-7
D gene: TRBD2
CDR3 DNA: TGTGCCAGCAGCGCGGGGGGATCCGGCTCCTACAATGAGCAGTACTTC
CDR3 protein: CASSAGGSGSYNEQYF

clone size: .
V gene: TRBV3-1
J gene: TRBJ2-4
D gene: .
CDR3 DNA: TGCGCCAGCAGCCAAGGGGGTCAAAACATTCAGTACTTC
CDR3 protein: CASSQGGQNIQYF

clone size: .
V gene: TRBV11-2
J gene: TRBJ2-1
D gene: TRBD2
CDR3 DNA: TGTGCCAGCAGCCCGAGCGGGGGTCGACACAATGAGCAGTTCTTC
CDR3 protein: CASSPSGGRHNEQFF

clone size: .
V gene: TRBV7-9
J gene: TRBJ2-3
D gene: .
CDR3 DNA: TGTGCCAGCAGCTCTCAAGGTGGGGGTATAGATACGCAGTATTTT
CDR3 protein: CASSSQGGGIDTQYF

clone size: .
V gene: TRBV12-3/TRBV12-4
J gene: TRBJ2-1
D gene: .
CDR3 DNA: TGTGCCAGCACTAAGTGGGGGAACAATGAGCAGTTCTTC
CDR3 protein: CASTKWGNNEQFF

clone size: .
V gene: TRBV13
J gene: TRBJ2-1
D gene: .
CDR3 DNA: TGTGCCAGCAGGGGCTACGGGAATGAGCAGTTCTTC
CDR3 protein: CASRGYGNEQFF

clone size: .
V gene: TRBV10-3
J gene: TRBJ1-2
D gene: .
CDR3 DNA: TGTGCCATCAGAACAGGGAACTATGGCTACACCTTC
CDR3 protein: CAIRTGNYGYTF

clone size: .
V gene: TRBV5-1
J gene: TRBJ2-2
D gene: TRBD2
CDR3 DNA: TGCGCCGGCAGCACGGGACTAGTGAACACCGGGGAGCTGTTTTTT
CDR3 protein: CAGSTGLVNTGELFF

clone size: .
V gene: TRBV3-1
J gene: TRBJ1-1
D gene: .
CDR3 DNA: TGTGCCAGCAGCCAAAGTGGGGGGATCTCTGAAGCTTTCTTT
CDR3 protein: CASSQSGGISEAFF

clone size: .
V gene: TRBV27
J gene: TRBJ1-2
D gene: .
CDR3 DNA: TGTGCCAGCAGGCCACAGCTTAACTATGGCTACACCTTC
CDR3 protein: CASRPQLNYGYTF

clone size: few
V gene: TRBV20-1
J gene: TRBJ2-1
D gene: .
CDR3 DNA: TGCAGTGCTAGCCGAGGGAGAGCCAATGAGCAGTTCTTC
CDR3 protein: CSASRGRANEQFF

clone size: .
V gene: TRBV7-2
J gene: TRBJ2-1
D gene: TRBD2
CDR3 DNA: TGTGCCAGCAGCTTAGTAAGTAGCGGGCGAGACAATGAGCAGTTCTTC
CDR3 protein: CASSLVSSGRDNEQFF

clone size: many
V gene: TRBV10-3
J gene: TRBJ2-3
D gene: .
CDR3 DNA: TGTGCCATCAGTGACCAGGGGGGGAGACGCACAGATACGCAGTATTTT
CDR3 protein: CAISDQGGRRTDTQYF

clone size: few
V gene: TRBV9
J gene: TRBJ2-1
D gene: .
CDR3 DNA: TGTGCCAGCAGCGTTCGTGGAGATGGCTCCTACAATGAGCAGTTCTTC
CDR3 protein: CASSVRGDGSYNEQFF

clone size: .
V gene: TRBV29-1
J gene: TRBJ2-1
D gene: TRBD2
CDR3 DNA: TGCAGCGTCGCTAGCGGGGGGGACAATGAGCAGTTCTTC
CDR3 protein: CSVASGGDNEQFF

clone size: .
V gene: TRBV4-1
J gene: TRBJ2-2
D gene: TRBD1
CDR3 DNA: TGCGCCAGCAGCCAAGGACAGGGGGCCACCGGGGAGCTGTTTTTT
CDR3 protein: CASSQGQGATGELFF

clone size: .
V gene: TRBV12-3/TRBV12-4
J gene: TRBJ1-2
D gene: .
CDR3 DNA: TGTGCCAGCAGTGAAACCGGGGCATACAATGGCTACACCTTC
CDR3 protein: CASSETGAYNGYTF

clone size: .
V gene: TRBV7-9
J gene: TRBJ2-7
D gene: .
CDR3 DNA: TGTGCCAGCAGCTTATCGGCGGACGAGCAGTACTTC
CDR3 protein: CASSLSADEQYF

clone size: .
V gene: TRBV6-1
J gene: TRBJ2-5
D gene: TRBD2
CDR3 DNA: TGTGCCAGCGCGACCCAAGCGGGGGCCCAAGAGACCCAGTACTTC
CDR3 protein: CASATQAGAQETQYF

clone size: once
V gene: TRBV25-1
J gene: TRBJ2-1
D gene: TRBD1
CDR3 DNA: TGTGCCAGCAGCCCTCGGGGGACAGGGGCCACTAGCTCCTACAATGAGCAGTTCTTC
CDR3 protein: CASSPRGTGATSSYNEQFF

clone size: .
V gene: TRBV6-5
J gene: TRBJ1-2
D gene: TRBD1
CDR3 DNA: TGTGCCAGCAGTCGCCCGGGACAGGGAGTTGGCTACACCTTC
CDR3 protein: CASSRPGQGVGYTF

clone size: .
V gene: TRBV7-8
J gene: TRBJ2-3
D gene: TRBD1
CDR3 DNA: TGTGCCAGCAGCTCACCGGGACAGAACACAGATACGCAGTATTTT
CDR3 protein: CASSSPGQNTDTQYF

clone size: few
V gene: TRBV20-1
J gene: TRBJ2-1
D gene: TRBD2
CDR3 DNA: TGCAGTGCTACCGGGACTAGCGGGGCGCTCAATGAGCAGTTCTTC
CDR3 protein: CSATGTSGALNEQFF

clone size: few
V gene: TRBV3-1
J gene: TRBJ2-5
D gene: TRBD1
CDR3 DNA: TGTGCCAGCAGCGCAGGGGACAGGGTAGATTTGGAGACCCAGTACTTC
CDR3 protein: CASSAGDRVDLETQYF

clone size: .
V gene: TRBV6-1
J gene: TRBJ2-7
D gene: TRBD2
CDR3 DNA: TGTGCCATCGATAGCGGGGGGGCCCCCTACGAGCAGTACTTC
CDR3 protein: CAIDSGGAPYEQYF

clone size: .
V gene: TRBV9
J gene: TRBJ2-7
D gene: .
CDR3 DNA: TGTGCCAGCAGCGTAGAGGGGGACGGTACCTACGAGCGGTACTTC
CDR3 protein: CASSVEGDGTYERYF

clone size: .
V gene: TRBV5-1
J gene: TRBJ1-4
D gene: .
CDR3 DNA: TGCGCCAGCAGCTTGCGCACCTCAACTAATGAAAAACTGTTTTTT
CDR3 protein: CASSLRTSTNEKLFF

clone size: few
V gene: TRBV5-1
J gene: TRBJ1-1
D gene: .
CDR3 DNA: TGCGCCAGCAGGACGTGGGGGGACACTGAAGCTTTCTTT
CDR3 protein: CASRTWGDTEAFF

clone size: .
V gene: TRBV5-1
J gene: TRBJ1-2
D gene: TRBD1
CDR3 DNA: TGCGCCAGCAGCTTGGCCCCCGGGACAGGGGGTGGAAACTATGGCTACACCTTC
CDR3 protein: CASSLAPGTGGGNYGYTF

clone size: few
V gene: TRBV11-2
J gene: TRBJ2-7
D gene: TRBD1
CDR3 DNA: TGTGCCAGCAGCCTGGACAGGGGGCTCGAGCAGTACTTC
CDR3 protein: CASSLDRGLEQYF

clone size: once
V gene: TRBV28
J gene: TRBJ2-3
D gene: .
CDR3 DNA: TGTGCCAGCAGTAACGGGGGCGGGTTGGCAGATACGCAGTATTTT
CDR3 protein: CASSNGGGLADTQYF

clone size: few
V gene: TRBV28
J gene: TRBJ1-4
D gene: .
CDR3 DNA: TGTGTCACTCGTGATAATGAAAAACTGTTTTTT
CDR3 protein: CVTRDNEKLFF

clone size: .
V gene: TRBV5-6
J gene: TRBJ2-7
D gene: TRBD1
CDR3 DNA: TGTGCCAGCAGACAGGGGGGCAGGGACTACGAGCAGTACTTC
CDR3 protein: CASRQGGRDYEQYF

clone size: few
V gene: TRBV5-1
J gene: TRBJ2-7
D gene: TRBD1
CDR3 DNA: TGCGCCAGCAGCTCGGGACAGGGAGCCCCCTACGAGCAGTACTTC
CDR3 protein: CASSSGQGAPYEQYF

clone size: .
V gene: TRBV9
J gene: TRBJ2-1
D gene: .
CDR3 DNA: TGTGCCAGCAGCCCCCTGGGGCTAGGGGGGAATGAGCAGTTCTTC
CDR3 protein: CASSPLGLGGNEQFF

clone size: .
V gene: TRBV20-1
J gene: TRBJ2-7
D gene: TRBD1
CDR3 DNA: TGCAGTGCTGGGGACAGGGGGGCCTACGAGCAGTACTTC
CDR3 protein: CSAGDRGAYEQYF

clone size: .
V gene: TRBV19
J gene: TRBJ2-1
D gene: TRBD1
CDR3 DNA: TGTGCCAGTAGTCACCCGGGACAGACATACAATGAGCAGTTCTTC
CDR3 protein: CASSHPGQTYNEQFF

clone size: .
V gene: TRBV5-1
J gene: TRBJ2-1
D gene: TRBD2
CDR3 DNA: TGCGCCAGCAGCTTGGTTAGCGGGGGGGCCGAATCCTACAATGAGCAGTTCTTC
CDR3 protein: CASSLVSGGAESYNEQFF

clone size: .
V gene: TRBV6-6
J gene: TRBJ1-5
D gene: TRBD1
CDR3 DNA: TGTGCCAGCAGCCCGACAGGGGTAGAGAATCAGCCCCAGCATTTT
CDR3 protein: CASSPTGVENQPQHF

clone size: .
V gene: TRBV7-8
J gene: TRBJ1-2
D gene: TRBD1
CDR3 DNA: TGTGCCAGCAGCCACGGACAGGGGGGCTATGGCTACACCTTC
CDR3 protein: CASSHGQGGYGYTF

clone size: .
V gene: TRBV3-1
J gene: TRBJ2-1
D gene: TRBD2
CDR3 DNA: TGTGCCAGCAGCCAACTGTTATCCCATAGCGGGGGCCCTTACAATGAGCAGTTCTTC
CDR3 protein: CASSQLLSHSGGPYNEQFF

clone size: .
V gene: TRBV3-1
J gene: TRBJ2-1
D gene: .
CDR3 DNA: TGTGCCAGCAGCCAAGATAGGAGCGGTAGGGAGTTCTTC
CDR3 protein: CASSQDRSGREFF

clone size: .
V gene: TRBV5-1
J gene: TRBJ2-3
D gene: TRBD1
CDR3 DNA: TGCGCCAGCAGCTTGGTATTCCAGGGGGCAGTCGCAGATACGCAGTATTTT
CDR3 protein: CASSLVFQGAVADTQYF

clone size: .
V gene: TRBV10-2
J gene: TRBJ1-5
D gene: TRBD1
CDR3 DNA: TGCGCCAGCAGTTTGGGACAGGGGAAATATCAGCCCCAGCATTTT
CDR3 protein: CASSLGQGKYQPQHF

clone size: .
V gene: TRBV25-1
J gene: TRBJ2-7
D gene: TRBD1
CDR3 DNA: TGTGCCAGCCAGGGACAGGTTTCCTACGAGCAGTACTTC
CDR3 protein: CASQGQVSYEQYF

clone size: once
V gene: TRBV7-9
J gene: TRBJ1-2
D gene: TRBD1
CDR3 DNA: TGTGCCAGCGTACAGGGGAACTCTCCTTCTAACTATGGCTACACCTTC
CDR3 protein: CASVQGNSPSNYGYTF

clone size: .
V gene: TRBV6-5
J gene: TRBJ1-1
D gene: .
CDR3 DNA: TGTGCCAGCAGTTACTCCCAGGGTGGGGTTGGCACTGAAGCTTTCTTT
CDR3 protein: CASSYSQGGVGTEAFF

clone size: .
V gene: TRBV20-1
J gene: TRBJ2-3
D gene: TRBD1
CDR3 DNA: TGCAGTGCCCGAAGACAGGGGGTGACAGATACGCAGTATTTT
CDR3 protein: CSARRQGVTDTQYF

clone size: few
V gene: TRBV28
J gene: TRBJ1-1
D gene: TRBD1
CDR3 DNA: TGTGCCAGCAGTTTAGGGGGACAGGGAAACACTGAAGCTTTCTTT
CDR3 protein: CASSLGGQGNTEAFF

clone size: .
V gene: TRBV5-1
J gene: TRBJ1-2
D gene: .
CDR3 DNA: TGCGCCAGCAGCACCACAGGGACCTATGGCTACACCTTC
CDR3 protein: CASSTTGTYGYTF

clone size: .
V gene: TRBV10-3
J gene: TRBJ1-1
D gene: .
CDR3 DNA: TGTGCCATCAGTGATCGGATCAGTTTTGGGAACACTGAAGCTTTCTTT
CDR3 protein: CAISDRISFGNTEAFF

clone size: few
V gene: TRBV9
J gene: TRBJ1-1
D gene: .
CDR3 DNA: TGTGCCAGCAGCGGTGACCTCTTGGGGTACACTGAAGCTTTCTTT
CDR3 protein: CASSGDLLGYTEAFF